This T cell receptor beta chain was captured in a study of cytomegalovirus exposure and HLA in healthy donors. The length of the CDR3 is 20 residues. Trimming at V came to 3 bases and at J to 4 bases, leaving 19 bases not matched to a gene. Germline assignment: CDR1 SGHRS and CDR2 YFSETQ. The PCR ran on 60 Vbeta and 13 Jbeta primers. Some clones are missing from TCRdb's copy, which holds only in-frame ones; the method was immunoSEQ multiplex PCR. The sample shows under 120,000 clones, 74% of them seen only once. This clone was detected a few times. Sequencing used PBMCs. The sequence was collected from a man aged 50-60 years in good health and CMV-seropositive. This chain connects TRBV5-1 to TRBJ2-3; 11 bases match TRBD2. The CDR3 coding sequence is TGCGCCAGCAGCTCCCGGTCGATCACTAGCGGGGGAAGTGGTTCAGATACGCAGTATTTT. It codes for CASSSRSITSGGSGSDTQYF.